The 30 T cell receptor beta chains below were found in one sample sequenced in a study of cytomegalovirus exposure and HLA in healthy donors. Primers: 60 Vbeta forward and 13 Jbeta reverse. Only in-frame clones appear in the TCRdb table, and some are missing; sequencing was by immunoSEQ multiplex PCR. The sample table includes some 39,000 clones. Sequenced: PBMCs. The receptors were gathered from a woman aged 25-40 years in good health and CMV-seropositive.

The chain links TRBV30 to TRBJ2-3, with D unresolved. Looked up from germline, CDR1 is GTSNPN and CDR2 is SVGIG (reference sequence). The ends were cut back, 3 bases at V and 2 bases at J, with 15 bases in the middle. This CDR3 contains 15 residues. The CDR3 sequence is CAWSPIPWATDTQYF. CDR3 nucleotide sequence: TGTGCCTGGAGCCCCATCCCTTGGGCCACAGATACGCAGTATTTT.

This chain connects TRBV2 to TRBJ1-2; 10 bases map to TRBD1. The CDR3 totals 14 residues. Germline V lookup: CDR1 SNHLY, CDR2 FYNNEI. Trimming cost V 8 bases and J 4 bases; bases outside gene matches: 7. The CDR3 nucleotides read TGTGCCAGCGCCGGGACAGGGGCGATCTATGGCTACACCTTC. This sequence encodes CASAGTGAIYGYTF.

The rearrangement uses TRBV19 and TRBJ2-5, with TRBD2 matching 11 bases. Trimming at V came to 5 bases and at J to 5 bases, leaving 4 bases not matched to a gene. The CDR3 sequence is 14 residues long. Germline V gene data show CDR1 as LNHDA and CDR2 as SQIVND (reference sequence). The CDR3 DNA sequence: TGTGCCAGTAGTCCTAGCGGGGGGAGGGAGACCCAGTACTTC. As protein: CASSPSGGRETQYF.

V and J are TRBV5-4 and TRBJ1-2, with TRBD1 matching over 8 bases. The CDR3 contains 15 residues. Germline V CDR1 and CDR2: SGHNT, YYREEE (reference sequence). Trimming cost V 3 bases and J 4 bases; bases outside gene matches: 8. The CDR3 bases are TGTGCCAGCAGCTCTGGGACAGGAGGGGGCTATGGCTACACCTTC. This translates into CASSSGTGGGYGYTF.

DNA for the CDR3: TGTGCCAGCAGTTTTCTGGGGACAAATCAGCCCCAGCATTTT. It yields the protein CASSFLGTNQPQHF. The chain is built from TRBV28 and TRBJ1-5, with D perhaps matching TRBD1 (6 bases). Germline V gene lookup returns CDR1 MDHEN and CDR2 SYDVKM. The CDR3 has 14 amino acids. V was pared by 3 bases and J by 4 bases, with 10 bases between.

In DNA form, the CDR3 reads TGTGCCAGCAGCCCACTGGATCGCGGGGGCCGCACAGATACGCAGTATTTT. As protein: CASSPLDRGGRTDTQYF. The chain has TRBV4-2 and TRBJ2-3; the D gene is possibly TRBD2 (7 bases). The CDR3 length is 17 residues. The germline V gene has CDR1 LGHNA and CDR2 YNFKEQ. Trimming shortened V by 4 bases and J by 1 base, and 18 bases separated the two germline ends.

The chain employs TRBV6-6 and TRBJ1-2; TRBD1 agrees at 7 bases. V lost 5 bases and J lost 6; bases outside the gene matches: 9. The CDR3 consists of 14 residues. Germline CDR1 reads MNHNY; CDR2 reads SVGAGI (reference sequence). CDR3 amino acids: CASSPPGQLNGYTF. CDR3 nucleotide sequence: TGTGCCAGCAGTCCACCGGGACAGCTTAATGGCTACACCTTC.

The chain uses TRBV6-1 and TRBJ1-2; no clear D. Trimming removed 6 bases at V and 2 bases at J, with 4 bases between. The germline V gene has CDR1 MNHNS and CDR2 SASEGT. This CDR3 region has 11 residues. Here the CDR3 reads CASSVNYGYTF. The CDR3 DNA reads as TGTGCCAGCAGCGTAAACTATGGCTACACCTTC.

The chain has TRBV15 and TRBJ1-1, with D possibly being TRBD1 (6 bases). Germline values: CDR1 LNHNV, CDR2 YYDKDF (reference sequence). The ends were cut back, 0 bases at V and 4 bases at J, with 18 bases in the middle. The CDR3 has 17 residues. The CDR3: CATSRDKGTPGGTEAFF. CDR3 DNA sequence: TGTGCCACCAGCAGAGATAAAGGGACACCGGGGGGCACTGAAGCTTTCTTT.

The chain combines TRBV5-1 with TRBJ2-7; D unclear. Trimming took off 1 base at V and 6 bases at J, with 11 bases between the two ends. The CDR3 runs to 13 residues. CDR1 and CDR2 from the germline V gene are SGHRS and YFSETQ. The CDR3 protein is CASSLHRESEQYF. The CDR3 nucleotides read TGCGCCAGCAGCTTGCACAGAGAAAGCGAGCAGTACTTC.

The V and J genes are TRBV5-1 and TRBJ2-7; possibly TRBD1 for D (6 bases). This CDR3 is 13 amino acids long. The germline gives CDR1 SGHRS, CDR2 YFSETQ. The ends were cut back, 6 bases at V and 0 bases at J, with 10 bases in the middle. The CDR3 region has the DNA TGCGCCAGCAATCAGGACAGCTCCTACGAGCAGTACTTC. Its protein product is CASNQDSSYEQYF.

The V and J genes are TRBV2 and TRBJ2-3, with TRBD2 identical over 7 bases. The V and J ends lost 2 bases and 2 bases, in that order; junction bases with no gene match: 7. The CDR3 covers 16 residues. Germline V gene lookup returns CDR1 SNHLY and CDR2 FYNNEI. For the CDR3, the DNA is TGTGCCAGCAGTGAATTGAGACGGGGGGTCACAGATACGCAGTATTTT. Translation gives CASSELRRGVTDTQYF.

The chain has TRBV15 and TRBJ2-5; 9 bases agree with TRBD2. The germline V gene encodes CDR1 LNHNV and CDR2 YYDKDF (reference sequence). The CDR3 spans 15 residues. With V trimmed by 0 bases and J by 4 bases, 3 bases remained unmatched. CDR3 DNA: TGTGCCACCAGCAGAGAAGCGGGGGGAGGAGAGACCCAGTACTTC. Translating gives CATSREAGGGETQYF.

The V call is TRBV19, the J call TRBJ1-5; 7 nucleotides agree with TRBD1. V shed 1 base and J 1 base; nucleotides not matched to a gene: 13. The CDR3 contains 19 residues. Germline V gene sequence: CDR1 LNHDA, CDR2 SQIVND (reference sequence). For the CDR3, the DNA is TGTGCCAGTAGTATAGCGAGGGACAGCCGATCGGAAAGCAATCAGCCCCAGCATTTT. Encoded protein: CASSIARDSRSESNQPQHF.

The chain joins TRBV7-9 to TRBJ2-5, with D maybe TRBD2 (6 bases). Per germline, CDR1 SEHNR and CDR2 FQNEAQ (reference sequence). The germline V and J ends were trimmed by 5 bases and 0 bases, with 13 bases remaining between them. The CDR3 has 15 residues. CDR3 in amino acids: CASSLGGAYQETQYF. Here the CDR3 DNA reads TGTGCCAGCAGCCTAGGCGGGGCGTACCAAGAGACCCAGTACTTC.

V and J are TRBV18 and TRBJ2-2, with D possibly TRBD1 on 5 matching bases. Germline V gene lookup returns CDR1 KGHSH and CDR2 LQKENI. The CDR3 runs to 17 residues. V was trimmed by 2 bases and J by 0 bases, leaving 13 bases between them. The CDR3 bases are TGTGCCAGCTCACCATCTCAAGGACATGCGAACACCGGGGAGCTGTTTTTT. Translation gives CASSPSQGHANTGELFF. The variable domain in full, with the rest retrieved from reference TRBV18 and TRBJ2-2, is NAGVMQNPRHLVRRRGQEARLRCSPMKGHSHVYWYRQLPEEGLKFMVYLQKENIIDESGMPKERFSAEFPKEGPSILRIQQVVRGDSAAYFCASSPSQGHANTGELFFGEGSRLTVL.

The rearrangement uses TRBV14 and TRBJ1-5; tentative D call: TRBD1 (5 bases). Trimming took 3 bases from V and 4 from J, leaving 10 bases between them. In germline, CDR1 is SGHDN, CDR2 FVKESK. The CDR3 totals 14 residues. This CDR3 is CASSHAGVNQPQHF. CDR3 nucleotide sequence: TGTGCCAGCAGCCATGCGGGGGTGAATCAGCCCCAGCATTTT.

The chain is built from TRBV4-1 and TRBJ2-7; D may be TRBD2 (6 bases). V lost 1 base to trimming and J lost 2 bases, with 12 bases between them. CDR3 length equals 15 residues. CDR1 and CDR2 (germline): MGHRA, YSYEKL. The CDR3 coding sequence is TGCGCCAGCAGCCAAGGGACTAAAGAGACCTACGAGCAGTACTTC. Protein: CASSQGTKETYEQYF.

The V gene is TRBV28, the J gene TRBJ1-4, with 7 nucleotides matching TRBD1. V dropped 2 bases and J dropped 4; count of bases not matched to a gene: 4. This CDR3 spans 15 amino acids. Germline-derived CDR1 and CDR2 are MDHEN and SYDVKM. In DNA, the CDR3 is TGTGCCAGCAGTTTAGGGACAGCGATTAATGAAAAACTGTTTTTT. Protein product: CASSLGTAINEKLFF.

The gene calls are TRBV7-8 and TRBJ2-7; D is unresolved. CDR3 length equals 14 residues. The V end was cut by 0 bases, the J end by 3 bases, with 9 bases between. Germline CDR1 SGHVS, CDR2 FQNEAQ. The CDR3: CASSLASGSYEQYF. The CDR3 DNA is TGTGCCAGCAGCTTAGCGTCTGGCAGCTACGAGCAGTACTTC.

To note about this clone: The sample holds other DNA sequences that translate to the same CDR3. This rearrangement joins TRBV6-6 to TRBJ1-6; tentatively, D is TRBD1 (5 bases). CDR3 size: 13 residues. Germline-derived CDR1 and CDR2 are MNHNY and SVGAGI (reference sequence). Trimming removed 7 bases at V and 13 bases at J, with 17 bases between. For the CDR3, the DNA is TGTGCCAGCACCAACGGGGGATATACGCCCCTCCACTTT. This gives the protein CASTNGGYTPLHF.

The J gene is TRBJ1-6, the V gene TRBV7-2; D ambiguous. V lost 1 base and J 10 bases, leaving 17 bases between the germline ends. This CDR3 spans 16 amino acids. Germline CDR1 SGHTA, CDR2 FQGNSA. The CDR3 DNA reads TGTGCCAGCAGCTTAGTGTTCCGGGTTGGCAGCTCACCCCTCCACTTT. This encodes CASSLVFRVGSSPLHF.

V and J are TRBV5-4 and TRBJ2-6; unclear D gene. The CDR3 runs 16 residues. Germline V CDR1 and CDR2: SGHNT, YYREEE (reference sequence). The V gene lost 0 bases and the J gene lost 0 bases, with 7 bases spanning the gap. The CDR3 loop reads CASSLGGGSGANVLTF. The CDR3 nucleotides read TGTGCCAGCAGCTTGGGAGGTGGCTCTGGGGCCAACGTCCTGACTTTC.

The gene calls are TRBV12-5 and TRBJ2-2; D ambiguous. V gave up 10 bases and J gave up 1 base, with 10 bases separating them. Germline V lookup: CDR1 LGHNT, CDR2 FRNRAP. CDR3 size: 13 residues. The CDR3 nucleotides are TGTGCTACCTCCCCAGGGAACACCGGGGAGCTGTTTTTT. It is translated as CATSPGNTGELFF.

The rearrangement links TRBV30 to TRBJ1-1, with TRBD1 as a possible D gene (5 bases). The V end lost 3 bases, the J end lost 6 bases, and 17 bases lay between the germline ends. The length of the CDR3 is 14 residues. The germline gives CDR1 GTSNPN, CDR2 SVGIG (reference sequence). The CDR3 DNA follows: TGTGCCTGGAGGGGCGGGGGGATGAGCTCTGAAGCTTTCTTT. Protein: CAWRGGGMSSEAFF.

This chain connects TRBV19 to TRBJ1-1; the D gene is possibly TRBD1 (6 bases). This CDR3 is 14 amino acids long. Per the germline V gene, CDR1 is LNHDA and CDR2 is SQIVND (reference sequence). V dropped 8 bases and J dropped 4 bases, with 17 bases sitting between them. The DNA for the CDR3 is TGTGCCAGTTTAAGCCCTAGGGGGGGCACTGAAGCTTTCTTT. This sequence encodes CASLSPRGGTEAFF.

The rearrangement joins TRBV6-1 to TRBJ1-6; D gene unclear. From germline, CDR1 is MNHNS and CDR2 SASEGT. The CDR3 has 13 amino acids. The V gene lost 7 bases and the J gene lost 7 bases, with 11 bases spanning the gap. The CDR3: CASTPPENSPLHF. DNA of the CDR3: TGTGCCAGCACCCCCCCCGAGAATTCACCCCTCCACTTT.

The V gene is TRBV14, the J gene TRBJ2-5, with TRBD1 as a possible D gene (6 bases). The germline gives CDR1 SGHDN, CDR2 FVKESK. CDR3 length: 14 residues. Trimming cost V 3 bases and J 7 bases, with 15 bases left between them. For the CDR3, the DNA is TGTGCCAGCAGCCACGGACAGTTTCGGGGGACCCAGTACTTC. This codes for CASSHGQFRGTQYF.

The chain recombines TRBV6-1 with TRBJ2-3; D possibly corresponds to TRBD2 (6 bases). The CDR3 runs 15 residues. Per the germline V gene, CDR1 is MNHNS and CDR2 is SASEGT. Trimming left V 2 bases short and J 4 bases short, with 13 bases between. CDR3 sequence reads: CASSEMAGGSDTQYF. Here the CDR3 DNA reads TGTGCCAGCAGTGAAATGGCAGGAGGGTCAGATACGCAGTATTTT.

The J gene is TRBJ2-7, the V gene TRBV5-1; D might be TRBD1 (5 bases). This CDR3 is built from 13 residues. V lost 4 bases, J lost 6 bases, and 14 bases lay in between. Germline CDR1 is SGHRS and CDR2 is YFSETQ. The CDR3 nucleotides are TGCGCCAGCAGCACCGACAGTGCCGGCGAGCAGTACTTC. This codes for CASSTDSAGEQYF.